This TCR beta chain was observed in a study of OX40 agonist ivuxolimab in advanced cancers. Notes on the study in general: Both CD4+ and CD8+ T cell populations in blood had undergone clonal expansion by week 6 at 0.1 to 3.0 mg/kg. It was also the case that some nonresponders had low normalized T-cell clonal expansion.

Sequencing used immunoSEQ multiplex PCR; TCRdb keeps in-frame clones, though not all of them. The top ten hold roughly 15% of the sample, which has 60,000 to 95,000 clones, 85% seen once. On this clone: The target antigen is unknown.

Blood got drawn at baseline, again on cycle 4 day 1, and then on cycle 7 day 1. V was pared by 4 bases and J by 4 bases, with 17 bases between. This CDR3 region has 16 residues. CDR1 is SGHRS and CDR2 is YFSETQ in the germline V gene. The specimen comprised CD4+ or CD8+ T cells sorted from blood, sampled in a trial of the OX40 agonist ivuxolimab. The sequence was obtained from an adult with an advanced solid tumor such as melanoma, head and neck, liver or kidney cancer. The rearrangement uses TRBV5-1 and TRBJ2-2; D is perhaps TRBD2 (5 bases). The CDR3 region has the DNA TGCGCCAGCAGCCCGACCAGCGGCGGAGGCACCGGGGAGCTGTTTTTT. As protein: CASSPTSGGGTGELFF. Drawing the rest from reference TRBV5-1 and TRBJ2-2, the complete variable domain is KAGVTQTPRYLIKTRGQQVTLSCSPISGHRSVSWYQQTPGQGLQFLFEYFSETQRNKGNFPGRFSGRQFSNSRSEMNVSTLELGDSALYLCASSPTSGGGTGELFFGEGSRLTVL.